The sequence of this TCR beta chain was determined in a study of T cell clonotyping in hematopoietic cell transplantation. The protocol was immunoSEQ multiplex PCR, while the TCRdb copy is restricted to in-frame clones and leaves out a portion. The data hold about 50,000 clones, with 80% to 90% observed a single time. Points on this clone: The antigen remains undetermined.

General study findings and limits: Broader posttransplant TCR repertoire diversity was predicted by graft donor and pretransplant recipient Inverse Simpson Index values.

V was pared by 3 bases and J by 0 bases, with 1 base of the junction left unmatched. The CDR3 is 15 residues long. Germline loops: CDR1 SGHTA, CDR2 FQGNSA. The time point denotes: recipient sample about 28 days before transplant, after cytoreduction. This specimen was peripheral blood mononuclear cells, taken before stem cell transplant. This chain connects TRBV7-2 to TRBJ2-5, with 10 bases fitting TRBD2. The receptor was isolated from a man aged 60-69 years with biphenotypic leukemia. Some clones in this sample may be carry-over from other donors' samples. CDR3: CASSFTSGNQETQYF. CDR3 DNA sequence: TGTGCCAGCAGCTTCACTAGCGGGAACCAAGAGACCCAGTACTTC. The full variable domain, in which reference TRBV7-2 and TRBJ2-5 provide the parts outside the CDR3, is GAGVSQSPSNKVTEKGKDVELRCDPISGHTALYWYRQSLGQGLEFLIYFQGNSAPDKSGLPSDRFSAERTGGSVSTLTIQRTQQEDSAVYLCASSFTSGNQETQYFGPGTRLLVL.